The 27 T cell receptor beta chains reported below all come from one sample, sequenced in a study of cytomegalovirus exposure and HLA in healthy donors. The PCR made use of 60 Vbeta and 13 Jbeta primers. Profiling relied on immunoSEQ multiplex PCR, and the TCRdb table lists in-frame clones only, not all of them. In the table there are 200,000 to 250,000 clones, nearly 80% of which are singletons. The sequenced sample was PBMCs. These receptors were obtained from a man aged 18 to 35 in good health and CMV-seronegative.

CDR3 loop: CAWSNRDRPNYGYTF. CDR3 DNA: TGTGCCTGGAGTAATAGGGACAGACCGAACTATGGCTACACCTTC. The gene calls are TRBV30 and TRBJ1-2, with 7 bases that match TRBD1. Losses at the gene ends were 2 bases for V and 2 bases for J; bases not matched to a gene: 8. The CDR3 spans 15 residues. CDR1 and CDR2 (germline): GTSNPN, SVGIG (reference sequence).

V and J are TRBV19 and TRBJ1-5; tentatively, D is TRBD1 (6 bases). The germline gives CDR1 LNHDA, CDR2 SQIVND (reference sequence). CDR3 length equals 15 residues. V gave up 4 bases and J gave up 2 bases, with 12 bases separating them. CDR3 loop: CASSTQGVGNQPQHF. In DNA form, the CDR3 reads TGTGCCAGTAGTACACAGGGCGTTGGCAATCAGCCCCAGCATTTT.

The chain has TRBV14 and TRBJ2-7; no definite D call. Germline lookup yields CDR1 SGHDN and CDR2 FVKESK. This CDR3 contains 12 residues. V was shortened by 3 bases and J by 2 bases, with 5 bases between the two germline ends. The CDR3 nucleotides read TGTGCCAGCAGCCACTCCCCCTACGAGCAGTACTTC. Encoded protein: CASSHSPYEQYF.

The chain has TRBV27 and TRBJ2-5; perhaps TRBD2 as D (5 bases). Germline V gene data show CDR1 as MNHEY and CDR2 as SMNVEV (reference sequence). Trimming cost V 6 bases and J 1 base, with 9 bases left between them. This CDR3 region has 13 residues. The CDR3 coding sequence is TGTGCCAGCAGCCCGCGGGCCCAAGAGACCCAGTACTTC. Residues: CASSPRAQETQYF.

This clone was seen a few times. V is TRBV4-3 and J is TRBJ1-1; 9 bases map to TRBD1. Germline loops: CDR1 LGHNA, CDR2 YSLEER. V dropped 5 bases and J dropped 0; count of bases not matched to a gene: 13. CDR3 length equals 18 residues. The CDR3 loop reads CASSASVGQGLMNTEAFF. The CDR3 coding sequence is TGCGCCAGCAGCGCCTCCGTGGGACAGGGTCTCATGAACACTGAAGCTTTCTTT.

The chain uses TRBV19 and TRBJ2-7, with a weak D call TRBD1 (5 bases). Trimming shortened V by 6 bases and J by 6 bases, and 15 bases separated the two germline ends. Germline values: CDR1 LNHDA, CDR2 SQIVND (reference sequence). The CDR3 consists of 13 residues. CDR3 in DNA: TGTGCCAGTAGCAGACGACAGCCGGCCGAGCAGTACTTC. This translates into CASSRRQPAEQYF. The full variable domain, rest sourced from reference TRBV19 and TRBJ2-7, is DGGITQSPKYLFRKEGQNVTLSCEQNLNHDAMYWYRQDPGQGLRLIYYSQIVNDFQKGDIAEGYSVSREKKESFPLTVTSAQKNPTAFYLCASSRRQPAEQYFGPGTRLTVT.

The J gene is TRBJ2-7, the V gene TRBV30; D is undetermined. In germline, CDR1 is GTSNPN, CDR2 SVGIG (reference sequence). Trimming shortened V by 5 bases and J by 6 bases, and 14 bases separated the two germline ends. There are 12 residues in the CDR3. Here the CDR3 DNA reads TGTGCCTGGGGCACGGTTCCGGGCGAGCAGTACTTC. It codes for CAWGTVPGEQYF.

The chain carries TRBV14 and TRBJ1-1; D uncertain. The CDR3 extends over 13 amino acids. CDR1 SGHDN and CDR2 FVKESK come from the germline V gene. V dropped 4 bases and J dropped 0 bases, with 6 bases sitting between them. CDR3 residues: CASSLNMNTEAFF. The CDR3 bases are TGTGCCAGCAGCCTCAACATGAACACTGAAGCTTTCTTT.

The chain has TRBV6-5 and TRBJ2-7, with TRBD2 as a possible D gene (5 bases). V lost 2 bases, J lost 6 bases, and 11 bases lay in between. The CDR3 totals 13 residues. In germline, CDR1 is MNHEY, CDR2 SVGAGI. The CDR3 sequence is CASSYGSRGEQYF. As DNA, the CDR3 is TGTGCCAGCAGTTACGGGAGCCGAGGCGAGCAGTACTTC.

Remarks on this clone: The same CDR3 is also encoded by other DNA sequences in this sample. V usage is TRBV18 and J usage is TRBJ2-7; 10 nucleotides match TRBD2. This CDR3 has 15 amino acids. The trim removed 2 bases at V and 6 bases at J, leaving 7 bases unmatched. Germline V gene data show CDR1 as KGHSH and CDR2 as LQKENI. The CDR3 spells CASSPGLAGVSEQYF. CDR3 sequence (DNA): TGTGCCAGCTCACCAGGGCTAGCGGGAGTATCCGAGCAGTACTTC. The whole variable domain, remainder taken from reference TRBV18 and TRBJ2-7, is NAGVMQNPRHLVRRRGQEARLRCSPMKGHSHVYWYRQLPEEGLKFMVYLQKENIIDESGMPKERFSAEFPKEGPSILRIQQVVRGDSAAYFCASSPGLAGVSEQYFGPGTRLTVT.

For this clone: One end of the junction fails to match germline, which may point to a read error. This chain uses TRBV7-9 with TRBJ2-7, with 8 positions matching TRBD1. The CDR3 has 14 residues. Germline V CDR1 and CDR2: SEHNR, FQNEAQ (reference sequence). The CDR3 sequence: CSSRATGETGEQYF. CDR3 coding DNA: TGTTCCAGCAGGGCGACAGGGGAGACAGGGGAGCAGTACTTC.

V is TRBV4-1 and J is TRBJ2-7; the match to TRBD1 covers 11 bases. The CDR3 contains 14 residues. With 4 bases clipped from V and 3 bases from J, the junction kept 2 bases outside the gene matches. Germline V CDR1 and CDR2: MGHRA, YSYEKL. CDR3 in amino acids: CASSPGQGVYEQYF. Here the CDR3 DNA reads TGCGCCAGCAGCCCGGGACAGGGGGTCTACGAGCAGTACTTC.

The J gene is TRBJ1-1, the V gene TRBV6-6; D gene ambiguous. Germline V gene data show CDR1 as MNHNY and CDR2 as SVGAGI (reference sequence). Deletions cut 1 base from V and 1 base from J, with 4 bases between. CDR3 length: 13 amino acids. The CDR3 here is CASSYYGNTEAFF. For the CDR3, the DNA is TGTGCCAGCAGTTACTACGGGAACACTGAAGCTTTCTTT.

This chain uses TRBV11-3 with TRBJ1-2; 8 positions match TRBD1. The CDR3 totals 14 residues. The V segment lost 5 bases and the J segment 2 bases; nucleotides outside the gene matches: 4. From germline, CDR1 is SGHNT and CDR2 YENEEA. CDR3 loop: CASSARTGNYGYTF. CDR3 DNA: TGTGCCAGCAGCGCGCGGACAGGGAACTATGGCTACACCTTC.

This clone appeared once. This chain joins TRBV10-3 and TRBJ2-3, with TRBD2 matching 15 bases. The CDR3 runs to 18 residues. CDR1 is ENHRY, CDR2 SYGVKD, per germline. The V and J ends lost 8 bases and 6 bases, in that order; junction bases with no gene match: 15. The DNA of the CDR3 is TGTGCCATCTACGAAGGGACTAGCGGGGGGCCCGGGGGCGATACGCAGTATTTT. It yields the protein CAIYEGTSGGPGGDTQYF.

V is TRBV14 and J is TRBJ1-4, with no clear D. Trimming removed 0 bases from V and 0 bases from J, with 17 bases in between. Germline loops: CDR1 SGHDN, CDR2 FVKESK. CDR3 length: 19 amino acids. The CDR3 nucleotides read TGTGCCAGCAGCCAAGATCGTATAGCCTCGGGGACAACTAATGAAAAACTGTTTTTT. Protein product: CASSQDRIASGTTNEKLFF. Filled out from reference TRBV14 and TRBJ1-4, the complete variable domain reads EAGVTQFPSHSVIEKGQTVTLRCDPISGHDNLYWYRRVMGKEIKFLLHFVKESKQDESGMPNNRFLAERTGGTYSTLKVQPAELEDSGVYFCASSQDRIASGTTNEKLFFGSGTQLSVL.

The chain carries TRBV11-2 and TRBJ1-6; D might be TRBD1 (6 bases). The germline V gene encodes CDR1 SGHAT and CDR2 FQNNGV. Between the trimmed V and J ends, which lost 6 bases and 7 bases, there was a span of 16 bases. This CDR3 has 15 amino acids. This CDR3 reads CASRTDTGWNSPLHF. The CDR3 DNA reads as TGTGCCAGCAGGACGGACACAGGGTGGAATTCACCCCTCCACTTT.

The chain combines TRBV11-3 with TRBJ1-5; tentative D call: TRBD1 (5 bases). Germline V lookup: CDR1 SGHNT, CDR2 YENEEA. The CDR3 covers 12 residues. Between the trimmed V and J ends, which lost 9 bases and 7 bases, there was a span of 13 bases. The CDR3 spells CARAGTSQPQHF. CDR3 in DNA: TGTGCCAGAGCAGGGACTTCACAGCCCCAGCATTTT.

This clone was detected only once. The chain couples TRBV6-6 to TRBJ1-1, with 7 bases lining up with TRBD1. J was trimmed by 3 bases and V by 6 bases; bases with no gene match: 4. The CDR3 extends over 13 amino acids. Germline CDR1 and CDR2: MNHNY and SVGAGI (reference sequence). CDR3 in DNA: TGTGCCAGCAGCATCGACAGGGACACTGAAGCTTTCTTT. Protein sequence: CASSIDRDTEAFF.

This clone showed up just a few times. The V gene is TRBV28, the J gene TRBJ2-3, with 10 positions matching TRBD1. This CDR3 is built from 15 residues. CDR1 is MDHEN, CDR2 SYDVKM, per germline. J gave up 4 bases and V 4 bases, and 5 bases lay outside the gene matches. This CDR3 is CASSSPGQGPDTQYF. The CDR3 nucleotides are TGTGCCAGCAGTTCCCCGGGACAGGGGCCAGATACGCAGTATTTT.

The rearrangement links TRBV7-8 to TRBJ1-6; 8 bases align to TRBD1. The V gene's germline CDR1 is SGHVS and CDR2 FQNEAQ. The CDR3 spans 15 residues. V gave up 4 bases and J gave up 6 bases; unmatched junction bases: 5. The CDR3 sequence: CASSSWTGSNSPLHF. In nucleotides, the CDR3 is TGTGCCAGCAGCTCCTGGACAGGGAGTAATTCACCCCTCCACTTT.

The chain combines TRBV2 with TRBJ2-1, with TRBD2 as a possible D gene (5 bases). The CDR3 loop spans 14 amino acids. The germline V gene has CDR1 SNHLY and CDR2 FYNNEI. Between the trimmed V and J ends, which lost 6 bases and 4 bases, there was a span of 13 bases. The CDR3 here is CASRGSGGYNEQFF. DNA for the CDR3: TGTGCCAGCAGGGGATCGGGCGGGTACAATGAGCAGTTCTTC.

This sequence joins TRBV25-1 and TRBJ2-4, with a tentative D call TRBD2 (6 bases). Germline V gives CDR1 MGHDK, CDR2 SYGVNS. The CDR3 spans 11 residues. V lost 6 bases and J lost 10, with 10 bases in between. The CDR3 spells CASSGTQIQYF. In DNA, the CDR3 is TGTGCCAGCAGCGGGACTCAGATTCAGTACTTC.

The chain couples TRBV27 to TRBJ2-2; 11 bases line up with TRBD2. V was pared by 6 bases and J by 2 bases, with 11 bases of the junction left unmatched. CDR3 length: 18 residues. Germline V gene sequence: CDR1 MNHEY, CDR2 SMNVEV (reference sequence). The CDR3 loop is CASSFGIRLAGNTGELFF. CDR3 DNA sequence: TGTGCCAGCAGCTTTGGTATTAGACTAGCGGGAAACACCGGGGAGCTGTTTTTT.

This clone occurred once. The chain combines TRBV25-1 with TRBJ1-2; D is possibly TRBD1 (5 bases). Germline loops: CDR1 MGHDK, CDR2 SYGVNS. With 4 bases removed from V and 0 bases from J, the gap between germline ends came to 12 bases. The CDR3 loop spans 15 amino acids. The CDR3 loop is CASSGGDRPNYGYTF. CDR3 DNA: TGTGCCAGCAGTGGGGGGGATCGACCTAACTATGGCTACACCTTC.

This rearrangement joins TRBV5-6 to TRBJ2-3; D is uncertain. The CDR3 extends over 12 amino acids. Germline CDR1 and CDR2: SGHDT and YYEEEE. Trimming pared 2 bases from V and 5 bases from J, leaving 6 bases between. The chain's CDR3 is CASSFYEDTQYF. CDR3 bases: TGTGCCAGCAGCTTCTACGAAGATACGCAGTATTTT.

Only one count was recorded for this clone. V is TRBV7-2 and J is TRBJ2-3, with 12 bases lining up with TRBD2. V lost 5 bases, J lost 0 bases, and 3 bases stayed unmatched. The CDR3 has 16 residues. The germline CDR1 and CDR2 sequences are SGHTA and FQGNSA. In nucleotides, the CDR3 is TGTGCCAGCAGCCCCGGGACTAGCGGGAGCACAGATACGCAGTATTTT. Translated, it gives CASSPGTSGSTDTQYF.